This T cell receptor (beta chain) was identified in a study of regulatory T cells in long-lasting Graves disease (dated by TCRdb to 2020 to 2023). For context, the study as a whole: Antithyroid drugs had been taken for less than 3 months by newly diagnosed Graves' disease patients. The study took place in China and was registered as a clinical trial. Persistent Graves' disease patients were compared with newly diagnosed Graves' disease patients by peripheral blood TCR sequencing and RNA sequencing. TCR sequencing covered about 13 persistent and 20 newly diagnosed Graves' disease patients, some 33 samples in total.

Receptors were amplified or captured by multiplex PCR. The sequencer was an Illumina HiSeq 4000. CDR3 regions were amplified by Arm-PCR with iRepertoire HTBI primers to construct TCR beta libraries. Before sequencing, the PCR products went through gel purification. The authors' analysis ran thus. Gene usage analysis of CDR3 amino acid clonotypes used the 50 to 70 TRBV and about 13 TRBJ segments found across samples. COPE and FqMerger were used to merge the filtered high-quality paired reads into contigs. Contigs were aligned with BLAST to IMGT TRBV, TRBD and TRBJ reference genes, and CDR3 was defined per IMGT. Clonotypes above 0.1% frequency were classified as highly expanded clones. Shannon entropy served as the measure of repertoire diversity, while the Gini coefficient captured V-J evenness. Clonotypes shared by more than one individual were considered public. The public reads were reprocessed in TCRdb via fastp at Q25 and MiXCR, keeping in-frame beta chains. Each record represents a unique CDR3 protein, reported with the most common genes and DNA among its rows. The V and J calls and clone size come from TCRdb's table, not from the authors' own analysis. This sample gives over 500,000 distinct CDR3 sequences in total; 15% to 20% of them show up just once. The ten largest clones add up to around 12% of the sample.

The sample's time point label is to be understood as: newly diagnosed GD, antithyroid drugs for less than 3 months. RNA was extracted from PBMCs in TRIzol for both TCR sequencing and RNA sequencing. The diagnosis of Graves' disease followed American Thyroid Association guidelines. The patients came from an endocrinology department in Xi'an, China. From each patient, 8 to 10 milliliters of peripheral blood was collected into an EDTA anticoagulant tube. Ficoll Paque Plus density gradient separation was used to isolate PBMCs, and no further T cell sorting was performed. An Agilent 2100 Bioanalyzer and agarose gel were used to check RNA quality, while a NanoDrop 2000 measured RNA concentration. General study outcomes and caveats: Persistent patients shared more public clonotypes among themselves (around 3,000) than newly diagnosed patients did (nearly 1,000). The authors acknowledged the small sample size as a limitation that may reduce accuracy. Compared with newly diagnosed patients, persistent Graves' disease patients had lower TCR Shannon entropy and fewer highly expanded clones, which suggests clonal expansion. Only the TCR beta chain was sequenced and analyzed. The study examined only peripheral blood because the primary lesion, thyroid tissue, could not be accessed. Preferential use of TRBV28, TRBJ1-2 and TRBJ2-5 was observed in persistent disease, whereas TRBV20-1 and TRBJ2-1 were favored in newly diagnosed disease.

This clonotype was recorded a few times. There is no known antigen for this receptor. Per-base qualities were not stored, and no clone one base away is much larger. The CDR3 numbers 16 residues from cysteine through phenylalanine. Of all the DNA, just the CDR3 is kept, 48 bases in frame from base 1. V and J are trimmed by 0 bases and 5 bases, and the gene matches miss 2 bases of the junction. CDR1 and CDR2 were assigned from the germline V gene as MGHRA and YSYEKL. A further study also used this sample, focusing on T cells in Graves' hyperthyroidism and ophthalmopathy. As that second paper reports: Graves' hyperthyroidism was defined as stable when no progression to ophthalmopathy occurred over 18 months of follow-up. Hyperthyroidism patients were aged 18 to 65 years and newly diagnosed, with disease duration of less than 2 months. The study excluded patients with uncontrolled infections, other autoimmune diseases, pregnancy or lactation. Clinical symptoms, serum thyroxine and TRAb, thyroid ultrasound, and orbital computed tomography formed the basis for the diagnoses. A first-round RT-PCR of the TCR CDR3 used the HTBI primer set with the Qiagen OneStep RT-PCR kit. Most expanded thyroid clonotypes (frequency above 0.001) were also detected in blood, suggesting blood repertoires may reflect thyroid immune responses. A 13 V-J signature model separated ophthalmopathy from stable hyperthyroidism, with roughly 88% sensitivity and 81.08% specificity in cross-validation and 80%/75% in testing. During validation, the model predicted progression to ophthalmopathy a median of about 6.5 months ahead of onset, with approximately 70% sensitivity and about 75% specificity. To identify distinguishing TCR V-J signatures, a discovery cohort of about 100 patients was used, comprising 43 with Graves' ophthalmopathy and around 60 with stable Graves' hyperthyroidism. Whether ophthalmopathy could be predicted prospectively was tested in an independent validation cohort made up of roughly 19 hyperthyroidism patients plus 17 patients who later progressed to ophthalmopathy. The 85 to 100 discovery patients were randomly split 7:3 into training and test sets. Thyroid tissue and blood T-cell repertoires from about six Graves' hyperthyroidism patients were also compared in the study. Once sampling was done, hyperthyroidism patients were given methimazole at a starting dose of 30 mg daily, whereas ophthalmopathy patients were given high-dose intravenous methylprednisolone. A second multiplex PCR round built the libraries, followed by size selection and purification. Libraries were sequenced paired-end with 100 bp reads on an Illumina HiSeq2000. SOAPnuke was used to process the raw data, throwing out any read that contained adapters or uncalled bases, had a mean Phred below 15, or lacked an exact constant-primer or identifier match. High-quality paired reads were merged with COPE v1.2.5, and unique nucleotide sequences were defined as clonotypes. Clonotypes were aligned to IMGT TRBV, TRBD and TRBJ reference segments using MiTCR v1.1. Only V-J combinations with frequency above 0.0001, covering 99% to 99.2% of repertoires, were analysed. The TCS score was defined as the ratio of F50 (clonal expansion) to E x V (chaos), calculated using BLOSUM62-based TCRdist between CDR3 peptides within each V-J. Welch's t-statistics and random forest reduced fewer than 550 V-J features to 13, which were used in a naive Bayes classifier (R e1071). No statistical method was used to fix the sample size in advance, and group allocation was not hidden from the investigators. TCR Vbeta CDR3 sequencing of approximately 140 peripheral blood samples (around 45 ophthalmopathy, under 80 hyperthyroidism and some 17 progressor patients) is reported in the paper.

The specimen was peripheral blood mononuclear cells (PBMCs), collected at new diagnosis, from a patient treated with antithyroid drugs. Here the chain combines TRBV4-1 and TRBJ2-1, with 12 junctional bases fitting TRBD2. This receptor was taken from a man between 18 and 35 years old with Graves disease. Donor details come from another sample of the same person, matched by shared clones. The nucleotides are TGCGCCAGCAGCCAAGATCGGACTAGCGGGGACAATGAGCAGTTCTTC. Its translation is CASSQDRTSGDNEQFF.